The 7 T cell receptor beta chains in this list originate from one sample, sequenced in a study of shared clonotypes between healthy human individuals. The data were produced by immunoSEQ multiplex PCR, yet TCRdb's version contains in-frame clones alone and is incomplete. This sample carries more than 2 million clones, approximately 96% of them seen once, and the ten largest clones take 0.1% to 0.15%. Sequenced material: naive CD4+ T cells sorted from blood. The subset denotes: CD45RA+ positively selected. These receptors were taken from a man aged 18 to 29 in good health.

This clone was seen only once. The chain carries TRBV5-1 and TRBJ1-4, with TRBD1 identical over 7 bases. This CDR3 spans 16 amino acids. J lost 6 bases, V lost 0 bases, and 8 bases had no gene match. Per the germline V gene, CDR1 is SGHRS and CDR2 is YFSETQ. As DNA, the CDR3 is TGCGCCAGCAGCTTGGGGCCCGGGACAGCAGATGAAAAACTGTTTTTT. It is translated as CASSLGPGTADEKLFF.

Details on this clone: The same CDR3 is also encoded by other DNA sequences in this sample. This chain connects TRBV9 to TRBJ1-1, with D uncertain. CDR1 and CDR2 from the germline V gene are SGDLS and YYNGEE. This CDR3 spans 14 amino acids. Trimming pared 0 bases from V and 2 bases from J, leaving 8 bases between. The CDR3 is CASSVGPLNTEAFF. As DNA, the CDR3 is TGTGCCAGCAGCGTAGGACCCTTAAACACTGAAGCTTTCTTT.

This chain links TRBV4-2 with TRBJ2-5; 12 bases are shared with TRBD2. Germline CDR1 is LGHNA and CDR2 is YNFKEQ. Trimming took 6 bases from V and 5 from J; bases not matched to a gene: 4. The CDR3 is 14 residues long. The CDR3 sequence: CASSGLAGFETQYF. CDR3 sequence (DNA): TGTGCCAGCAGTGGACTAGCGGGGTTTGAGACCCAGTACTTC.

This CDR3 is CASSLGGIGTDTQYF. DNA for the CDR3: TGTGCCAGCAGCTTAGGGGGGATAGGCACAGATACGCAGTATTTT. V is TRBV7-9 and J is TRBJ2-3; either TRBD1 or TRBD2 may fit D (5 bases each). Germline V gene lookup returns CDR1 SEHNR and CDR2 FQNEAQ (reference sequence). The CDR3 runs 15 residues. The V end was cut by 1 base, the J end by 1 base, with 9 bases between.

The chain links TRBV6-5 to TRBJ2-2; D remains unclear. V was cut by 4 bases and J by 5 bases, with 8 bases left in between. CDR3 length: 13 residues. Germline V gene data show CDR1 as MNHEY and CDR2 as SVGAGI. CDR3 sequence reads: CASSSTTTGELFF. The CDR3 bases are TGTGCCAGCAGTTCTACTACTACCGGGGAGCTGTTTTTT.

The CDR3 is CASSGPEQYF. For the CDR3, the DNA is TGTGCCAGCAGTGGACCCGAGCAGTACTTC. This chain joins TRBV6-1 and TRBJ2-7; no clear D gene. This CDR3 is built from 10 residues. Trimming removed 4 bases at V and 6 bases at J, with 4 bases between. The germline V gene has CDR1 MNHNS and CDR2 SASEGT.

The chain recombines TRBV7-8 with TRBJ2-5; TRBD1 is a possible D gene (5 bases). V was clipped by 5 bases and J by 1 base, with 14 bases between them. The CDR3 is made up of 15 amino acids. CDR1 and CDR2 from the germline V gene are SGHVS and FQNEAQ. For the CDR3, the DNA is TGTGCCAGCAGCCGGAAGACAGCCACCCAAGAGACCCAGTACTTC. Its protein product is CASSRKTATQETQYF.